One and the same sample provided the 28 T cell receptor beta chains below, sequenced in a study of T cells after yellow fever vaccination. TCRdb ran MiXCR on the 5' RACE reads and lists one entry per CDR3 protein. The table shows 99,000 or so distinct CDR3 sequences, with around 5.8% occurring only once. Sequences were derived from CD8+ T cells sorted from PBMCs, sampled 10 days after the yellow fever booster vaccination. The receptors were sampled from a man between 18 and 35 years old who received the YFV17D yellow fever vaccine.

The CDR3 here is CASSLNQYYGYTF. The CDR3, as DNA: TGTGCCAGCAGCTTAAACCAGTACTATGGCTACACCTTC. The gene calls are TRBV7-6 and TRBJ1-2; no clear D gene. Deletions cut 2 bases from V and 3 bases from J, with 7 bases between. CDR1 is SGHVS, CDR2 FNYEAQ, per germline. CDR3 length: 13 residues.

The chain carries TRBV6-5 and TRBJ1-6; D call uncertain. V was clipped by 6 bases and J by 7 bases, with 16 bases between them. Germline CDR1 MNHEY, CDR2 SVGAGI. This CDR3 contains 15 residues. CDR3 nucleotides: TGTGCCAGCAGAAACGGGCAGATGAGGAATTCACCCCTCCACTTT. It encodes CASRNGQMRNSPLHF.

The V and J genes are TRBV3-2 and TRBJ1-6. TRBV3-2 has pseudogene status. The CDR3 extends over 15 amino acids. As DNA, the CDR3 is TGTGCCAGCAGCCAGAGAGGGACCGATAATTCACCCCTCCACTTT. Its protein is CASSQRGTDNSPLHF.

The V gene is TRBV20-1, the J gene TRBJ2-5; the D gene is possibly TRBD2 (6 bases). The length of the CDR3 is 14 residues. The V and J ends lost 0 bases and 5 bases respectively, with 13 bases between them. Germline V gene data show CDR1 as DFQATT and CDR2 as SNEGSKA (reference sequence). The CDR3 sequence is CSARDLAGSETQYF. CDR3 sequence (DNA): TGCAGTGCTAGAGATCTCGCGGGGTCTGAGACCCAGTACTTC.

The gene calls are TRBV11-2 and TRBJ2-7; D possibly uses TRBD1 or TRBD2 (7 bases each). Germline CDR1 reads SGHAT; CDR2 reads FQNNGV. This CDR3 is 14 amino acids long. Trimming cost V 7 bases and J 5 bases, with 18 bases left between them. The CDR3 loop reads CASKPGRGRDEQYF. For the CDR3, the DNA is TGTGCCAGCAAACCTGGGAGGGGGCGGGACGAGCAGTACTTC.

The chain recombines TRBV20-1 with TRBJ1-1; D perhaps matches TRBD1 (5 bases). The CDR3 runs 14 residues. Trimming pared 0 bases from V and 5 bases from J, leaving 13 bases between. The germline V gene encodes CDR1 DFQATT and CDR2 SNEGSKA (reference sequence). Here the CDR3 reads CSARDLGGGTEAFF. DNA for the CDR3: TGCAGTGCTAGAGATCTTGGGGGAGGGACTGAAGCTTTCTTT.

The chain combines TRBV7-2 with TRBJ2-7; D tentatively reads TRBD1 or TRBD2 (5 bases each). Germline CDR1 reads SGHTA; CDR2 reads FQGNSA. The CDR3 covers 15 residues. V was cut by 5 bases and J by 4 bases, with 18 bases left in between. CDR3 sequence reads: CASSQIPGALYEQYF. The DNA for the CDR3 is TGTGCCAGCAGCCAAATCCCCGGGGCCTTATACGAGCAGTACTTC. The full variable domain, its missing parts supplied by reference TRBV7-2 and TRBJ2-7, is GAGVSQSPSNKVTEKGKDVELRCDPISGHTALYWYRQSLGQGLEFLIYFQGNSAPDKSGLPSDRFSAERTGGSVSTLTIQRTQQEDSAVYLCASSQIPGALYEQYFGPGTRLTVT.

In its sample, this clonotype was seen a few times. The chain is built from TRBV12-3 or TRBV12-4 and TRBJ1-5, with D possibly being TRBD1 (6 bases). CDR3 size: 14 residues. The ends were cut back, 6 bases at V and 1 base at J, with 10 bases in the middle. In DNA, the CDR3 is TGTGCCAGCAGCCTCGACAGGAGCAATCAGCCCCAGCATTTT. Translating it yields CASSLDRSNQPQHF.

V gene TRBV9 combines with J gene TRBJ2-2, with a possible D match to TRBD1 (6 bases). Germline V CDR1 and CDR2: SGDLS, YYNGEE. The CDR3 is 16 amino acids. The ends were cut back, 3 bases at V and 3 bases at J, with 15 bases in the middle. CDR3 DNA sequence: TGTGCCAGCAGCGAACCCCAGGGGATCGACACCGGGGAGCTGTTTTTT. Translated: CASSEPQGIDTGELFF.

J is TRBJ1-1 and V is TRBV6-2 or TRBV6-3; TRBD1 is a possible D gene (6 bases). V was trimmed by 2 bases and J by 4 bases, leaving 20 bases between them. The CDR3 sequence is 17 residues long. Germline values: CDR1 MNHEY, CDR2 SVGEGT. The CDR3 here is CASSYTGRFYGATEAFF. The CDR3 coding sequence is TGTGCCAGCAGTTACACAGGGAGGTTTTACGGGGCCACTGAAGCTTTCTTT.

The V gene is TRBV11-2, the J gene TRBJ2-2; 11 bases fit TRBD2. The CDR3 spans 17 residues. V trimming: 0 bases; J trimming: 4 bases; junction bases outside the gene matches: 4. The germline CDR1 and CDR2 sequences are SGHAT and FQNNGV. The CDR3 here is CASSLEPSGGSTGELFF. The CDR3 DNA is TGTGCCAGCAGCTTAGAACCTAGCGGGGGGTCCACCGGGGAGCTGTTTTTT.

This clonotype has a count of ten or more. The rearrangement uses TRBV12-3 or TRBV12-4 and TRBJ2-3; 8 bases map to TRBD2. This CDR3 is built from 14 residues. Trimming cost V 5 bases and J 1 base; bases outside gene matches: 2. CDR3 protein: CASSTTSGTDTQYF. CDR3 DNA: TGTGCCAGCAGTACGACTAGCGGCACAGATACGCAGTATTTT.

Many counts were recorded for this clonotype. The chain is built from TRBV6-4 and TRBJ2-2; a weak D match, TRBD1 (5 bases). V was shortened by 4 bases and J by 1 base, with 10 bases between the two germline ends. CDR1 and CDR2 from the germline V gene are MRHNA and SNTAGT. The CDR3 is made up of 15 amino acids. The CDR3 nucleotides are TGTGCCAGCAGTGTACAGGCAGGGAACACCGGGGAGCTGTTTTTT. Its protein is CASSVQAGNTGELFF.

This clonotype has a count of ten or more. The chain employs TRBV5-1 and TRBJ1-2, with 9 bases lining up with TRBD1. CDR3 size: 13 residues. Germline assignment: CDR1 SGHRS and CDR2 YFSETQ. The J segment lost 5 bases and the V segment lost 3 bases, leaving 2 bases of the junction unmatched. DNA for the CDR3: TGCGCCAGCAGCTACGGACAGGGGTATGGCTACACCTTC. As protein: CASSYGQGYGYTF. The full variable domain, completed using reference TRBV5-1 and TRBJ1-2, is KAGVTQTPRYLIKTRGQQVTLSCSPISGHRSVSWYQQTPGQGLQFLFEYFSETQRNKGNFPGRFSGRQFSNSRSEMNVSTLELGDSALYLCASSYGQGYGYTFGSGTRLTVV.

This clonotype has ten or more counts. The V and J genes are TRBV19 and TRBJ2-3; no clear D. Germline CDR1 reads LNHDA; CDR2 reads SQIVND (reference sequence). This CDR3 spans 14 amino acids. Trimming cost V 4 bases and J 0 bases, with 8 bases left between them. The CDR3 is CASSTDGSTDTQYF. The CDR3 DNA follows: TGTGCCAGTAGTACCGACGGGAGCACAGATACGCAGTATTTT.

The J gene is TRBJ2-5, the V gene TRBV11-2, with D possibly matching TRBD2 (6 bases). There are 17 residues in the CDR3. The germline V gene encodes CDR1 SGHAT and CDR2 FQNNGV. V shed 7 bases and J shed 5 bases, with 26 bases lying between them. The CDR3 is CASILAEGHHAGETQYF. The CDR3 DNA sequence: TGTGCCAGCATCCTGGCCGAAGGACATCACGCGGGGGAGACCCAGTACTTC. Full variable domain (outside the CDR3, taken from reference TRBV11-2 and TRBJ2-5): EAGVAQSPRYKIIEKRQSVAFWCNPISGHATLYWYQQILGQGPKLLIQFQNNGVVDDSQLPKDRFSAERLKGVDSTLKIQPAKLEDSAVYLCASILAEGHHAGETQYFGPGTRLLVL.

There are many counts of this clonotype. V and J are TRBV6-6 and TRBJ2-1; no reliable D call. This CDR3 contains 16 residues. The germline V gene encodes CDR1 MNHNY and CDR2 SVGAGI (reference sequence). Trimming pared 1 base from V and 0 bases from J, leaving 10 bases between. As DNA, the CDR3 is TGTGCCAGCAGTTACTTTCTTGGTAGCTCCTACAATGAGCAGTTCTTC. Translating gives CASSYFLGSSYNEQFF.

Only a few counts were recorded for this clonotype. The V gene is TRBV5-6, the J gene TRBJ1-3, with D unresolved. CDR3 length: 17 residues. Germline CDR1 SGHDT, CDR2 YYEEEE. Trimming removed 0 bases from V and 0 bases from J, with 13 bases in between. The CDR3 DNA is TGTGCCAGCAGCTTGGTGGGCGACACTAACTCTGGAAACACCATATATTTT. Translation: CASSLVGDTNSGNTIYF.

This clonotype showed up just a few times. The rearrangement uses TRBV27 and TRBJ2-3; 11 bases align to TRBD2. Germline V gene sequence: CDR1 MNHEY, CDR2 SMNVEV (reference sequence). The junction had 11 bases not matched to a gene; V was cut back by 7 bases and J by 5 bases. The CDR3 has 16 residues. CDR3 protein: CASKNLAGGGGDTQYF. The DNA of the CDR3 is TGTGCCAGCAAAAATCTAGCGGGGGGCGGGGGAGATACGCAGTATTTT.

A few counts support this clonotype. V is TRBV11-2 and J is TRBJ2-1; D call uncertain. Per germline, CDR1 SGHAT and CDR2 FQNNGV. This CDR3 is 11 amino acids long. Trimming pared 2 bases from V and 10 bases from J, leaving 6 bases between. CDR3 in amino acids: CASSLPREQFF. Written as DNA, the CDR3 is TGTGCCAGCAGCTTACCTCGGGAGCAGTTCTTC.

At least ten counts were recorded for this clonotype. The CDR3 nucleotides read TGTGCCAGCTCTAAGACAGGAGTCTCCTACGAGCAGTACGTC. Amino acids: CASSKTGVSYEQYV. The chain couples TRBV6-6 to TRBJ2-7; possible D gene TRBD1, 6 bases. The ends were cut back, 8 bases at V and 0 bases at J, with 14 bases in the middle. Germline CDR1 MNHNY, CDR2 SVGAGI (reference sequence). The CDR3 covers 14 residues.

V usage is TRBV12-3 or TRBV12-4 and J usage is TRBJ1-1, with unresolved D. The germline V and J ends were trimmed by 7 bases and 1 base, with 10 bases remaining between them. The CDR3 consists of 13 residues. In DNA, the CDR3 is TGTGCCAGCAAGTTGGCGGGGAACACTGAAGCTTTCTTT. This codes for CASKLAGNTEAFF.

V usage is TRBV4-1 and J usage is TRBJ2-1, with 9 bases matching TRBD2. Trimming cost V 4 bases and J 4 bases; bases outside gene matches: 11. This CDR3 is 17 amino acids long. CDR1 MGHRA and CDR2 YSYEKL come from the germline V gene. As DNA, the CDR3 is TGCGCCAGCAGCCTCACCGACCGCGGGGGGGCTTACAATGAGCAGTTCTTC. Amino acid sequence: CASSLTDRGGAYNEQFF.

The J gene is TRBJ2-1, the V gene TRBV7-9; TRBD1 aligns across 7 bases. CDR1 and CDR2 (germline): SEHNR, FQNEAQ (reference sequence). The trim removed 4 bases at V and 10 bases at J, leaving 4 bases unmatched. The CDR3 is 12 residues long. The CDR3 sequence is CASSSDRAEQFF. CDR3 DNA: TGTGCCAGCAGCTCCGACAGGGCGGAGCAGTTCTTC.

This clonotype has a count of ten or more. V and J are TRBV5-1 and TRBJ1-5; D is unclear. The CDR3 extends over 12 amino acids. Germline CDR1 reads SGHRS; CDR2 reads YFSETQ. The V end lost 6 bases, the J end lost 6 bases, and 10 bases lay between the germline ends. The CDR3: CASIPSSQPQHF. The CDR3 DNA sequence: TGCGCCAGCATACCTTCTAGTCAGCCCCAGCATTTT.

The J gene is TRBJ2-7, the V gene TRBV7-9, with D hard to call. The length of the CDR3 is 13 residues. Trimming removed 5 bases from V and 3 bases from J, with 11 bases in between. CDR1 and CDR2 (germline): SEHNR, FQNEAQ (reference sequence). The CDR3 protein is CASSPGLDYEQYV. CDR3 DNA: TGTGCCAGCAGCCCCGGCTTGGACTACGAGCAGTACGTC.

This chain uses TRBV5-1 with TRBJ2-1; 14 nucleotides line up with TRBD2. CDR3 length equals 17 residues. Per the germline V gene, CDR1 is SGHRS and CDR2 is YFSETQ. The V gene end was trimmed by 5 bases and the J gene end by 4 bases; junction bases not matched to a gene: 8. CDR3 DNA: TGCGCCAGCAGTTACGGACTAGCGGGGGGTCCTTACAATGAGCAGTTCTTC. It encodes CASSYGLAGGPYNEQFF. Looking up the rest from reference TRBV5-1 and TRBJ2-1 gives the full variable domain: KAGVTQTPRYLIKTRGQQVTLSCSPISGHRSVSWYQQTPGQGLQFLFEYFSETQRNKGNFPGRFSGRQFSNSRSEMNVSTLELGDSALYLCASSYGLAGGPYNEQFFGPGTRLTVL.

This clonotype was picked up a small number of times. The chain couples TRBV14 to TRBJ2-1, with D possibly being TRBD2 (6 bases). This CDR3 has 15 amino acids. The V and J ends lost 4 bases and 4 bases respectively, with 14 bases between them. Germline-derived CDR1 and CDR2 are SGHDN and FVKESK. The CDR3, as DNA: TGTGCCAGCAGCCTTGGGGATGGGGGGTACAATGAGCAGTTCTTC. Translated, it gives CASSLGDGGYNEQFF.